The 18 T cell receptor beta chains below come from one sample, sequenced in a study of blood T cell repertoires in COVID-19. Sequenced by immunoSEQ multiplex PCR; TCRdb stores in-frame clones only, minus some. Found here are roughly 120,000 clones, 85% to 90% of them singletons; the top ten hold about 7.4%. Sequencing was done on a sample of peripheral blood. These receptors were collected from a man aged 65 to 79 who had recovered from COVID-19.

The chain links TRBV6-1 to TRBJ2-2; 10 bases fit TRBD1. The trim removed 2 bases at V and 2 bases at J, leaving 2 bases unmatched. The CDR3 sequence is 16 residues long. Germline loops: CDR1 MNHNS, CDR2 SASEGT. The CDR3 DNA reads as TGTGCCAGCAGTGAAATGACAGGGGGCAACACCGGGGAGCTGTTTTTT. Its translation: CASSEMTGGNTGELFF.

CDR3 bases: TGTGCCAGCAGCTTAACTTCCAGGGTGGATGGAAACACCATATATTTT. Residues: CASSLTSRVDGNTIYF. The gene calls are TRBV7-3 and TRBJ1-3; possible D gene TRBD1, 5 bases. The CDR3 consists of 16 residues. V gave up 0 bases and J gave up 3 bases, with 12 bases separating them. In germline, CDR1 is SGHTA, CDR2 FQGTGA.

The V gene is TRBV7-3, the J gene TRBJ2-1; 7 nucleotides line up with TRBD1. V shed 0 bases, J shed 5 bases, and the junction held 4 bases outside the gene matches. The CDR3 is 15 residues long. Per the germline V gene, CDR1 is SGHTA and CDR2 is FQGTGA. CDR3 sequence (DNA): TGTGCCAGCAGCTTAACTTTGACAGGGAACAATGAGCAGTTCTTC. It encodes CASSLTLTGNNEQFF.

The chain joins TRBV24-1 to TRBJ1-2; tentatively, D is TRBD1 (6 bases). Germline CDR1 reads KGHDR; CDR2 reads SFDVKD. Trimming cost V 4 bases and J 1 base, with 12 bases left between them. The CDR3 length is 15 residues. The CDR3 sequence is CATSEGAAINYGYTF. DNA for the CDR3: TGTGCCACCAGTGAGGGGGCAGCAATTAACTATGGCTACACCTTC.

The chain uses TRBV6-5 and TRBJ2-7; 7 nucleotides align to TRBD2. J gave up 5 bases and V 2 bases, and 6 bases lay outside the gene matches. Germline V gene lookup returns CDR1 MNHEY and CDR2 SVGAGI. The CDR3 spans 14 residues. The CDR3 loop reads CASSYTSGTNEQYF. DNA for the CDR3: TGTGCCAGCAGTTACACCAGCGGGACCAACGAGCAGTACTTC.

This clone has at least ten counts. The gene calls are TRBV5-1 and TRBJ1-1; no firm D call. Trimming cost V 0 bases and J 0 bases, with 6 bases left between them. CDR1 and CDR2 (germline): SGHRS, YFSETQ. The CDR3 contains 14 residues. The chain's CDR3 is CASSLAQMNTEAFF. As DNA, the CDR3 is TGCGCCAGCAGCTTGGCACAAATGAACACTGAAGCTTTCTTT.

The chain combines TRBV28 with TRBJ2-3; D perhaps matches TRBD1 (6 bases). The CDR3 has 14 residues. Trimming stripped 5 bases from V and 1 base from J, with 10 bases between. Germline V gene lookup returns CDR1 MDHEN and CDR2 SYDVKM. As DNA, the CDR3 is TGTGCCAGCAGTCTCCCAGGGGGCACAGATACGCAGTATTTT. Its translation is CASSLPGGTDTQYF.

The genes are TRBV3-1 (or the pseudogene TRBV3-2) and TRBJ2-1, with a possible D match to TRBD2 (6 bases). V lost 4 bases to trimming and J lost 4 bases, with 17 bases between them. The CDR3 loop spans 16 amino acids. In germline, CDR1 is LGHDT, CDR2 YNNKEL (reference sequence). The CDR3 sequence is CASSPSAGRLYNEQFF. CDR3 DNA: TGTGCCAGCAGCCCCTCGGCGGGGCGACTTTACAATGAGCAGTTCTTC.

The V gene is TRBV28, the J gene TRBJ2-4; TRBD2 agrees at 7 bases. With V trimmed by 6 bases and J by 3 bases, 14 bases remained unmatched. The CDR3 contains 17 residues. Germline V lookup: CDR1 MDHEN, CDR2 SYDVKM. The CDR3 region is CASSLGGVAMLKNIQYF. In DNA form, the CDR3 reads TGTGCCAGCAGCCTGGGGGGGGTGGCTATGCTCAAAAACATTCAGTACTTC. The whole variable domain, remainder taken from reference TRBV28 and TRBJ2-4, is DVKVTQSSRYLVKRTGEKVFLECVQDMDHENMFWYRQDPGLGLRLIYFSYDVKMKEKGDIPEGYSVSREKKERFSLILESASTNQTSMYLCASSLGGVAMLKNIQYFGAGTRLSVL.

This chain uses TRBV7-2 with TRBJ2-2; possible D gene TRBD1, 6 bases. This CDR3 spans 16 amino acids. With 2 bases removed from V and 5 bases from J, the gap between germline ends came to 15 bases. Germline lookup yields CDR1 SGHTA and CDR2 FQGNSA. CDR3 DNA: TGTGCCAGCAGCTTATTCGCAGGGGCGACAACCGGGGAGCTGTTTTTT. Protein product: CASSLFAGATTGELFF.

The chain carries TRBV27 and TRBJ1-2, with D unresolved. CDR1 and CDR2 (germline): MNHEY, SMNVEV (reference sequence). This CDR3 comprises 10 residues. V was clipped by 3 bases and J by 8 bases, with 4 bases between them. The CDR3, as DNA: TGTGCCAGCAGTTTGGGCGGCTACACCTTC. This translates into CASSLGGYTF.

The rearrangement joins TRBV5-1 to TRBJ2-2; TRBD1 is a possible D gene (6 bases). Per germline, CDR1 SGHRS and CDR2 YFSETQ. The CDR3 totals 14 residues. Trimming took off 2 bases at V and 4 bases at J, with 9 bases between the two ends. The DNA for the CDR3 is TGCGCCAGCAGCTTCCAGGGGCGCACCGGGGAGCTGTTTTTT. This codes for CASSFQGRTGELFF. The entire variable domain, with the rest obtained from reference TRBV5-1 and TRBJ2-2, is as follows: KAGVTQTPRYLIKTRGQQVTLSCSPISGHRSVSWYQQTPGQGLQFLFEYFSETQRNKGNFPGRFSGRQFSNSRSEMNVSTLELGDSALYLCASSFQGRTGELFFGEGSRLTVL.

The chain combines TRBV30 with TRBJ1-4, with D tentatively TRBD1 (6 bases). This CDR3 region has 15 residues. V lost 2 bases and J 3 bases, leaving 13 bases between the germline ends. Looked up from germline, CDR1 is GTSNPN and CDR2 is SVGIG (reference sequence). CDR3 DNA sequence: TGTGCCTGGAGTATTCCGACAGGCTCTAATGAAAAACTGTTTTTT. It is translated as CAWSIPTGSNEKLFF.

The V gene is TRBV30, the J gene TRBJ2-5; D unclear. Trimming left V 0 bases short and J 5 bases short, with 10 bases between. Germline V lookup: CDR1 GTSNPN, CDR2 SVGIG (reference sequence). The length of the CDR3 is 13 residues. This CDR3 reads CAWSVGSSETQYF. As DNA, the CDR3 is TGTGCCTGGAGTGTTGGCTCCTCGGAGACCCAGTACTTC.

This sequence joins TRBV19 and TRBJ2-3; D perhaps matches TRBD1 (5 bases). Trimming took off 2 bases at V and 3 bases at J, with 12 bases between the two ends. There are 15 residues in the CDR3. Germline-derived CDR1 and CDR2 are LNHDA and SQIVND (reference sequence). In DNA, the CDR3 is TGTGCCAGTAGTATAACGACAGTGCGGACAGATACGCAGTATTTT. Protein sequence: CASSITTVRTDTQYF. The full variable domain, rest sourced from reference TRBV19 and TRBJ2-3, is DGGITQSPKYLFRKEGQNVTLSCEQNLNHDAMYWYRQDPGQGLRLIYYSQIVNDFQKGDIAEGYSVSREKKESFPLTVTSAQKNPTAFYLCASSITTVRTDTQYFGPGTRLTVL.

V gene TRBV29-1 combines with J gene TRBJ2-3; D is possibly TRBD2 (6 bases). Germline CDR1 is SQVTM and CDR2 is ANQGSEA. V lost 4 bases and J 6 bases, leaving 11 bases between the germline ends. This CDR3 contains 12 residues. The CDR3 DNA reads TGCAGCGTTGCAACGGAGGGGGATACGCAGTATTTT. Translating it yields CSVATEGDTQYF.

Details on this clone: A much bigger clone sits one base away, suggesting this may be a read error. The V call is TRBV28, the J call TRBJ1-2; 8 bases agree with TRBD1. J gave up 2 bases and V 6 bases, and 5 bases lay outside the gene matches. The CDR3 is 14 amino acids. Germline CDR1 reads MDHEN; CDR2 reads SYDVKM. DNA of the CDR3: TGTGCCAGCAGCTCTTACAGGGGGAACTATGGCTACACCTTC. Its protein is CASSSYRGNYGYTF.

V and J are TRBV28 and TRBJ2-7; 13 nucleotides agree with TRBD2. The germline V gene has CDR1 MDHEN and CDR2 SYDVKM. The CDR3 totals 15 residues. V dropped 0 bases and J dropped 4; count of bases not matched to a gene: 0. The CDR3, as DNA: TGTGCCAGCAGTTTATGGACTAGCGGGAGGTACGAGCAGTACTTC. This encodes CASSLWTSGRYEQYF.